These 8 T cell receptor beta chains were sequenced from one sample in a study of T cell changes during pregnancy in multiple sclerosis. Here immunoSEQ multiplex PCR was the method, and the copy in TCRdb shows in-frame clones only, minus some. The table shows about 110,000 clones, with 91% occurring only once. The sequencing used peripheral blood, collected before pregnancy. The receptors shown here come from a female donor with multiple sclerosis, enrolled in a pregnancy study.

The chain links TRBV5-4 to TRBJ2-3; D gene unclear. Germline-derived CDR1 and CDR2 are SGHNT and YYREEE (reference sequence). CDR3 size: 13 residues. The V end was cut by 4 bases, the J end by 1 base, with 7 bases between. CDR3 in amino acids: CASSTTRTDTQYF. CDR3 sequence (DNA): TGTGCCAGCAGCACAACCCGCACAGATACGCAGTATTTT. The entire variable domain, with the rest obtained from reference TRBV5-4 and TRBJ2-3, is as follows: ETGVTQSPTHLIKTRGQQVTLRCSSQSGHNTVSWYQQALGQGPQFIFQYYREEENGRGNFPPRFSGLQFPNYSSELNVNALELDDSALYLCASSTTRTDTQYFGPGTRLTVL.

The chain carries TRBV18 and TRBJ1-6; D not certain. Looked up from germline, CDR1 is KGHSH and CDR2 is LQKENI. The ends were cut back, 0 bases at V and 8 bases at J, with 11 bases in the middle. This CDR3 has 15 amino acids. The CDR3 reads CASSPPVPGDSPLHF. CDR3 DNA sequence: TGTGCCAGCTCACCACCCGTACCCGGGGATTCACCCCTCCACTTT.

This clone was recorded only once. The CDR3 region is CASNKDRSNQPQHF. CDR3 DNA: TGTGCCAGCAACAAGGACAGAAGCAATCAGCCCCAGCATTTT. The chain recombines TRBV7-8 with TRBJ1-5; D is perhaps TRBD1 (6 bases). Trimming took off 7 bases at V and 1 base at J, with 11 bases between the two ends. Germline values: CDR1 SGHVS, CDR2 FQNEAQ. The CDR3 runs 14 residues. The complete variable domain, with remaining parts taken from reference TRBV7-8 and TRBJ1-5, reads GAGVSQSPRYKVAKRGQDVALRCDPISGHVSLFWYQQALGQGPEFLTYFQNEAQLDKSGLPSDRFFAERPEGSVSTLKIQRTQQEDSAVYLCASNKDRSNQPQHFGDGTRLSIL.

This sequence joins TRBV27 and TRBJ2-2; 16 bases are a match to TRBD2. Losses at the gene ends were 7 bases for V and 4 bases for J; bases not matched to a gene: 6. Germline V CDR1 and CDR2: MNHEY, SMNVEV (reference sequence). The CDR3 length is 17 residues. The CDR3 DNA reads as TGTGCCAGCATGGGACTAGCGGGAGGGCCGGGCACCGGGGAGCTGTTTTTT. It codes for CASMGLAGGPGTGELFF.

V usage is TRBV9 and J usage is TRBJ2-3; 9 bases are a match to TRBD2. Germline V gene data show CDR1 as SGDLS and CDR2 as YYNGEE. The CDR3 extends over 16 amino acids. The ends lost 0 bases at V and 3 bases at J; junction bases unmatched: 5. CDR3 coding DNA: TGTGCCAGCAGCGTAGGGTCTAGCGGGATGACAGATACGCAGTATTTT. It specifies CASSVGSSGMTDTQYF.

The chain carries TRBV6-5 and TRBJ2-5, with 10 positions matching TRBD1. The CDR3 is 15 amino acids. V was pared by 2 bases and J by 5 bases, with 5 bases of the junction left unmatched. Germline V gene lookup returns CDR1 MNHEY and CDR2 SVGAGI. The CDR3 coding sequence is TGTGCCAGCAGTTACCGACAGGGGGCGGGTGAGACCCAGTACTTC. Amino acid sequence: CASSYRQGAGETQYF.

This CDR3 is CSVGAGENGYTF. DNA of the CDR3: TGCAGCGTGGGCGCGGGAGAGAATGGCTACACCTTC. V and J are TRBV29-1 and TRBJ1-2; the D is unclear. Germline V gene data show CDR1 as SQVTM and CDR2 as ANQGSEA. The CDR3 length is 12 residues. V gave up 6 bases and J gave up 6 bases, with 14 bases separating them.

The V and J genes are TRBV6-1 and TRBJ2-2; D is possibly TRBD1 (6 bases). Germline loops: CDR1 MNHNS, CDR2 SASEGT. This CDR3 has 14 residues. Trimming took 7 bases from V and 0 from J, leaving 9 bases between them. The DNA for the CDR3 is TGTGCCAGCATTGGGACAACGAACACCGGGGAGCTGTTTTTT. Protein: CASIGTTNTGELFF.